The TCR beta chain under discussion was sequenced for a study of PD-1 blockade in classical Hodgkin lymphoma (dated by TCRdb to about 2020). For the wider study: Nivolumab dosing was 3 mg/kg intravenously every 2 weeks, continuing until either disease progression or unacceptable toxicity. The study used CyTOF and TCR beta sequencing to define a peripheral blood immune signature of response to PD-1 blockade in classical Hodgkin lymphoma. General conclusions and limits of the study: Lower diversity was seen in patients whose nivolumab began less than 1 year after ASCT, and these patients were left out of later analyses so that immune reconstitution would not confound the results. Among trial patients, those achieving complete response had baseline diversity similar to that of newly diagnosed patients, while diversity was significantly lower in partial responders and progressors. The study was restricted to a single clinical trial cohort, and the causes of repertoire differences, possibly disease activity or prior therapy, were left undefined. Newly diagnosed patients were reported to have lower baseline TCR diversity than healthy donors, and relapsed/refractory patients were reported to have lower baseline TCR diversity still. By C4D1, a significant rise was seen in CD4+ TCR diversity but not in CD8+ TCR diversity (p=0.0027 vs p=0.16), and the rise was most apparent among complete responders (p=0.02).

Note on this clone: The clone's antigen remains unknown. It has no much larger one-base neighbor in the sample; base qualities were not kept.

Spanning cysteine to phenylalanine, the CDR3 consists of 17 amino acids. Only the CDR3 portion is preserved as DNA: 51 bases, with reading frame beginning at the first base. The germline V gene provides CDR1 MDHEN and CDR2 SYDVKM. Genomic DNA was extracted with the Qiagen DNeasy kit from unsorted PBMCs and from negatively selected CD4+ and CD8+ fractions. Amplification of TCR beta CDR3 regions was done by immunoSEQ multiplex PCR with primers that anneal to V and J segments. A synthetic immune receptor repertoire was used to minimize amplification bias, and any residual bias was removed computationally once sequencing was done. The authors processed their data as follows. Custom Python scripts were used to quantify repertoire diversity as the Shannon entropy index. The unsorted, CD4+ and CD8+ repertoires were each analyzed separately, with the exception of combined analyses, where CD4+ and CD8+ sequences were merged in silico. Clonal expansion was defined as at least a 2-fold frequency increase after treatment relative to C1D1, with a pseudocount of 0.5 for undetected baseline clones. Singleton clones were defined as clones with 0 or 1 copy at C1D1, and non-singleton clones were defined as clones with 2 or more copies. By matching protein sequences in sorted samples from the same patient, clones expanded in unsorted samples were annotated as CD4+, CD8+ or unknown. Wilcoxon tests on paired samples were used to test changes in diversity from C1D1 to C4D1. Held by TCRdb, this immuneACCESS table contains in-frame sequences only and omits some clones. Under half of the omission traces to an unresolved V gene where checked; the cause of the rest is unknown. V and J calls and clone size are copied from that table; D and trimming were computed from the DNA. Recorded for this sample are about 9,100 clones; 74% of them occurred a single time. Together, the top ten hold 3.5% to 5% of the sample.

The time point label corresponds to: cycle 1 day 1 (C1D1), immediately before nivolumab initiation. All trial patients had relapsed after autologous stem cell transplantation, with cohorts A, B and C differing in prior brentuximab vedotin exposure. CD4+ T cells were purified from thawed PBMCs by magnetic negative selection with a Miltenyi CD4+ T cell isolation kit. The trial cohort was composed of 55 to 65 patients with relapsed/refractory classical Hodgkin lymphoma, for whom complete response, partial response or progressive disease was recorded as best overall response. Trial patients were treated with single-agent nivolumab in the multi-cohort phase II CheckMate 205 trial. An independent review committee assessed best overall response by applying the 2007 International Working Group response criteria. PBMCs from the trial were collected at three points: immediately before nivolumab initiation (C1D1), and during therapy at cycle 2 day 1 and cycle 4 day 1. Peripheral blood was collected in 8 mL Vacutainer Cell Preparation Tubes, from which PBMCs were isolated by centrifugation and then cryopreserved. Purified CD4+ and CD8+ fractions were generated only in cases for which an additional PBMC sample was available. Magnetically labelled cells were depleted on LS columns in a quadroMACS separator, and the flow-through was collected as the purified fraction.

The material was CD4+ T cells from blood, obtained at baseline. Recombination joined TRBV28 with TRBJ2-5; the D segment cannot be called with confidence. Judging by the DNA end, TRBJ2-7 fits better; the J call may be wrong. This TCR derives from a human donor with classical Hodgkin lymphoma. The sequence in DNA is TGTGCCAGCAGTCCGCGCTTCCGAGCGCTTACTTCCTACGAGCAGTACTTC. Translated, it gives CASSPRFRALTSYEQYF.